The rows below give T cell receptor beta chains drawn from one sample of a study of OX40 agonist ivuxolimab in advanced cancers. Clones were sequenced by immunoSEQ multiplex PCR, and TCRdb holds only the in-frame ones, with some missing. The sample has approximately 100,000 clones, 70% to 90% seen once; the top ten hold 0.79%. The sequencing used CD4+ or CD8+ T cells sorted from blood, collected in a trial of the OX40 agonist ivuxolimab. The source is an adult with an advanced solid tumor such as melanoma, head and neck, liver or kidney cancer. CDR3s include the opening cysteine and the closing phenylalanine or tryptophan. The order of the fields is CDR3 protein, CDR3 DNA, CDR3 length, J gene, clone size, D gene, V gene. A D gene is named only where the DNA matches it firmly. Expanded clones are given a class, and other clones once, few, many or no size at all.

CDR3 protein: CASSSRQSEKLFF
CDR3 DNA: TGTGCCAGCAGTTCAAGACAGTCTGAAAAACTGTTTTTT
CDR3 length: 13
J gene: TRBJ1-4
clone size: -
D gene: -
V gene: TRBV6-5

CDR3 protein: CASSQQGSGGYTF
CDR3 DNA: TGCGCCAGCAGCCAACAGGGGTCCGGGGGCTACACCTTC
CDR3 length: 13
J gene: TRBJ1-2
clone size: -
D gene: -
V gene: TRBV4-3

CDR3 protein: CASSLLYTGVYTEAFF
CDR3 DNA: TGTGCCAGCAGTTTATTATATACCGGAGTTTACACTGAAGCTTTCTTT
CDR3 length: 16
J gene: TRBJ1-1
clone size: -
D gene: -
V gene: TRBV27

CDR3 protein: CASSMAAAGHYEQYF
CDR3 DNA: TGTGCCAGCTCGATGGCGGCTGCCGGGCACTACGAGCAGTACTTC
CDR3 length: 15
J gene: TRBJ2-7
clone size: -
D gene: -
V gene: TRBV28

CDR3 protein: CASSIGQGTHSPLHF
CDR3 DNA: TGTGCCAGTAGTATAGGACAGGGGACCCATTCACCCCTCCACTTT
CDR3 length: 15
J gene: TRBJ1-6
clone size: -
D gene: TRBD1
V gene: TRBV19

CDR3 protein: CASSRLLAGGLTDTQYF
CDR3 DNA: TGTGCCAGCAGCCGCCTACTAGCGGGGGGACTCACAGATACGCAGTATTTT
CDR3 length: 17
J gene: TRBJ2-3
clone size: -
D gene: -
V gene: TRBV21-1

CDR3 protein: CASRSPGGDQETQYF
CDR3 DNA: TGTGCCAGCAGGTCCCCGGGAGGGGACCAAGAGACCCAGTACTTC
CDR3 length: 15
J gene: TRBJ2-5
clone size: -
D gene: TRBD2
V gene: TRBV28

CDR3 protein: CASSLKGDLNEKLFF
CDR3 DNA: TGTGCCAGCAGTTTGAAGGGGGACCTAAATGAAAAACTGTTTTTT
CDR3 length: 15
J gene: TRBJ1-4
clone size: -
D gene: -
V gene: TRBV28

CDR3 protein: CASSIGSQETQYF
CDR3 DNA: TGTGCCAGTAGTATCGGCAGCCAAGAGACCCAGTACTTC
CDR3 length: 13
J gene: TRBJ2-5
clone size: once
D gene: -
V gene: TRBV19

CDR3 protein: CASSEGQGGNTIYF
CDR3 DNA: TGCGCCAGCAGCGAAGGACAGGGTGGAAACACCATATATTTT
CDR3 length: 14
J gene: TRBJ1-3
clone size: -
D gene: TRBD1
V gene: TRBV5-1

CDR3 protein: CADAGGSKETQYF
CDR3 DNA: TGTGCCGACGCGGGGGGGTCGAAAGAGACCCAGTACTTC
CDR3 length: 13
J gene: TRBJ2-5
clone size: -
D gene: TRBD2
V gene: TRBV2

CDR3 protein: CASSLSGGALETQYF
CDR3 DNA: TGTGCCAGCAGCTTGAGCGGGGGGGCCTTAGAGACCCAGTACTTC
CDR3 length: 15
J gene: TRBJ2-5
clone size: -
D gene: TRBD2
V gene: TRBV7-2

CDR3 protein: CASSPRTSGGGEQFF
CDR3 DNA: TGTGCCAGCAGCCCCCGGACTAGCGGGGGTGGTGAGCAGTTCTTC
CDR3 length: 15
J gene: TRBJ2-1
clone size: -
D gene: TRBD2
V gene: TRBV7-2